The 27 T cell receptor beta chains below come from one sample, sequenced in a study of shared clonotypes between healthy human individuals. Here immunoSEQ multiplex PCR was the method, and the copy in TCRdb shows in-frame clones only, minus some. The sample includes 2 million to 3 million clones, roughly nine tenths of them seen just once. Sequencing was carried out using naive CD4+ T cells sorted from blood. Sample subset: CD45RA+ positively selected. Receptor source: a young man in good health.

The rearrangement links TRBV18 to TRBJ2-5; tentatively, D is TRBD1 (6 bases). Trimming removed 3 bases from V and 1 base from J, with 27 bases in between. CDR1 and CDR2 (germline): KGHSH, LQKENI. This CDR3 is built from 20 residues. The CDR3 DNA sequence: TGTGCCAGCTCACCCTCTCTTGGGCGGCGGGCAGAGGGGGTCCAAGAGACCCAGTACTTC. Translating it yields CASSPSLGRRAEGVQETQYF. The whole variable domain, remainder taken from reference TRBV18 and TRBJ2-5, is NAGVMQNPRHLVRRRGQEARLRCSPMKGHSHVYWYRQLPEEGLKFMVYLQKENIIDESGMPKERFSAEFPKEGPSILRIQQVVRGDSAAYFCASSPSLGRRAEGVQETQYFGPGTRLLVL.

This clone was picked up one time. CDR3 bases: TGTGCCAGCAGTGAACCCCCTAGCGGGAGCTACTACGAGCAGTACTTC. Translating gives CASSEPPSGSYYEQYF. V is TRBV6-1 and J is TRBJ2-7; 10 nucleotides match TRBD2. The J segment lost 3 bases and the V segment lost 2 bases, leaving 7 bases of the junction unmatched. The CDR3 is 16 amino acids. CDR1 and CDR2 from the germline V gene are MNHNS and SASEGT.

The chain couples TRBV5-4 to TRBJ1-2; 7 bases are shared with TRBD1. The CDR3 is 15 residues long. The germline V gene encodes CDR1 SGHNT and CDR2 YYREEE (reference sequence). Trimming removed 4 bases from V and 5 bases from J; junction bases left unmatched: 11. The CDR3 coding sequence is TGTGCCAGCAGCAACGACAGGGTGGGTTTTTATGGCTACACCTTC. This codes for CASSNDRVGFYGYTF.

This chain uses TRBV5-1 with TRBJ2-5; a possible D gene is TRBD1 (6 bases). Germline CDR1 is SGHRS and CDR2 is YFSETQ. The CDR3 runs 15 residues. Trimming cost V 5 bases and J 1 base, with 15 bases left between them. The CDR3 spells CASSLLPGVQETQYF. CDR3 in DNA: TGCGCCAGCAGTTTGCTTCCAGGGGTCCAAGAGACCCAGTACTTC.

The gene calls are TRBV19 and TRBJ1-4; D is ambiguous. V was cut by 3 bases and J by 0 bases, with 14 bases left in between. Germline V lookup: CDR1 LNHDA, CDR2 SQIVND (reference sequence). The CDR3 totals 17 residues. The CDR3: CASSIPPRRSTNEKLFF. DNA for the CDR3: TGTGCCAGTAGTATTCCCCCCAGGAGATCAACTAATGAAAAACTGTTTTTT.

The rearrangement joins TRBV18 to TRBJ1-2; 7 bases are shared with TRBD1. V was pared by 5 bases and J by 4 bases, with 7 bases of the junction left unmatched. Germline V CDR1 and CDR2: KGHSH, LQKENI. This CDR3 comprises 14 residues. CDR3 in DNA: TGTGCCAGCTCAACGGACAGGTTACTCTATGGCTACACCTTC. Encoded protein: CASSTDRLLYGYTF.

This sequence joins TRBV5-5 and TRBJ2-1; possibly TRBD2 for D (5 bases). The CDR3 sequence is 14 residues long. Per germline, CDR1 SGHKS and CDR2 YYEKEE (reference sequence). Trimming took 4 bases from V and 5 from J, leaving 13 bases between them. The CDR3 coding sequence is TGTGCCAGCAGCGAGCCGGGAATAAACAATGAGCAGTTCTTC. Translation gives CASSEPGINNEQFF.

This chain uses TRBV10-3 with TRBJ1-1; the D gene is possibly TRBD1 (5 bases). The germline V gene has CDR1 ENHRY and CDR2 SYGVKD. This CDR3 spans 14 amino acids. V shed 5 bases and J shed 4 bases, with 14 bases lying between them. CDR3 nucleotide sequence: TGTGCCATCAGTTCAAGTCAGGGTATCACTGAAGCTTTCTTT. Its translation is CAISSSQGITEAFF.

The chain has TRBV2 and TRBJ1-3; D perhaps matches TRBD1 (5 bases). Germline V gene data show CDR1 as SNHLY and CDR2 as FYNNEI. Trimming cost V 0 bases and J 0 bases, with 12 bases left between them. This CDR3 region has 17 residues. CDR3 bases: TGTGCCAGCAGTGAAGCGCTGGACAAGTCCTCTGGAAACACCATATATTTT. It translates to CASSEALDKSSGNTIYF.

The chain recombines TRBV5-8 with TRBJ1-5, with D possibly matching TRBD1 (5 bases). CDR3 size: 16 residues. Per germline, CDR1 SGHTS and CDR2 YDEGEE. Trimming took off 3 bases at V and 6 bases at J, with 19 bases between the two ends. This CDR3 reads CASSWGVAGQGQPQHF. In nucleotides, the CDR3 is TGTGCCAGCAGCTGGGGAGTGGCCGGGCAGGGTCAGCCCCAGCATTTT. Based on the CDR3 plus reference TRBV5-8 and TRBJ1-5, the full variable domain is EAGVTQSPTHLIKTRGQQATLRCSPISGHTSVYWYQQALGLGLQFLLWYDEGEERNRGNFPPRFSGRQFPNYSSELNVNALELEDSALYLCASSWGVAGQGQPQHFGDGTRLSIL.

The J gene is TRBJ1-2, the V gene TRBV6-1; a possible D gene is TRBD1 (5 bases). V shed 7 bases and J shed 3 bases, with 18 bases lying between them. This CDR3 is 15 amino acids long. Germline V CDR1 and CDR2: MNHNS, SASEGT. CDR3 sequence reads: CASTPWQGSYYGYTF. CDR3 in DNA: TGTGCCAGCACCCCTTGGCAGGGCTCCTACTATGGCTACACCTTC.

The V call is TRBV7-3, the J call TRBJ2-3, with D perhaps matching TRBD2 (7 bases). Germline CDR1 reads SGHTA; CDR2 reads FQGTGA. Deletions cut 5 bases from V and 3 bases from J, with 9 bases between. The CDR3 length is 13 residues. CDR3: CASSKGGTDTQYF. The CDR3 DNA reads TGTGCCAGCAGCAAGGGGGGGACAGATACGCAGTATTTT. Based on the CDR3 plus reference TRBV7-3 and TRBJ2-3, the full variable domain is GAGVSQTPSNKVTEKGKYVELRCDPISGHTALYWYRQSLGQGPEFLIYFQGTGAADDSGLPNDRFFAVRPEGSVSTLKIQRTERGDSAVYLCASSKGGTDTQYFGPGTRLTVL.

CDR3: CASSAKQGVSYNEQFF. Written as DNA, the CDR3 is TGTGCCAGCAGCGCAAAACAGGGGGTCTCCTACAATGAGCAGTTCTTC. This chain connects TRBV7-3 to TRBJ2-1; 8 nucleotides agree with TRBD1. This CDR3 has 16 residues. After removal of 5 bases from V and 0 bases from J, the junction contained 6 bases not matched to a gene. The germline V gene has CDR1 SGHTA and CDR2 FQGTGA.

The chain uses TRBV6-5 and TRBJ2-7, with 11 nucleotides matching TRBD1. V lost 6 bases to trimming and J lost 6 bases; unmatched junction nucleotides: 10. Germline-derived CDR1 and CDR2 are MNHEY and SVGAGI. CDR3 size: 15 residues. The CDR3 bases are TGTGCCAGCAGCCGTAGGACAGGGGGCAAGGGCGAGCAGTACTTC. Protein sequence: CASSRRTGGKGEQYF.

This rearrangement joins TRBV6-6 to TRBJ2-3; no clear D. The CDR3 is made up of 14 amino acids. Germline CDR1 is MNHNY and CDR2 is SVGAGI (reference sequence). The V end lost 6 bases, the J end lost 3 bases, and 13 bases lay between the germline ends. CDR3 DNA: TGTGCCAGCAGCATCGACTTACCAACAGATACGCAGTATTTT. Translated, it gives CASSIDLPTDTQYF.

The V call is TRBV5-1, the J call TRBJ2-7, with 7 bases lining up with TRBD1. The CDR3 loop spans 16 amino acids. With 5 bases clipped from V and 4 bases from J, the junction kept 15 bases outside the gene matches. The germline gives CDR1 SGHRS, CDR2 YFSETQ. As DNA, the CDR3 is TGCGCCAGCAGTCGGACGCCGGGACAGCTAGATTACGAGCAGTACTTC. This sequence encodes CASSRTPGQLDYEQYF.

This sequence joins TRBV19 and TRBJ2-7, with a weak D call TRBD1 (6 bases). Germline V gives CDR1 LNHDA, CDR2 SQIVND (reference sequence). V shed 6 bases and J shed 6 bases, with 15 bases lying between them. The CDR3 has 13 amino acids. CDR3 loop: CASSRTGKAEQYF. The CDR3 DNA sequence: TGTGCCAGTAGCCGCACAGGGAAGGCCGAGCAGTACTTC.

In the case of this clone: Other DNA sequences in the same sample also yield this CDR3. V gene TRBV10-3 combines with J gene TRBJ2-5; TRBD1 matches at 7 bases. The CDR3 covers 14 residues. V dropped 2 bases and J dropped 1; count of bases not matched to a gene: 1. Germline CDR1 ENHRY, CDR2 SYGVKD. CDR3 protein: CAISERQGQETQYF. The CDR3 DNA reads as TGTGCCATCAGTGAGCGACAGGGCCAAGAGACCCAGTACTTC.

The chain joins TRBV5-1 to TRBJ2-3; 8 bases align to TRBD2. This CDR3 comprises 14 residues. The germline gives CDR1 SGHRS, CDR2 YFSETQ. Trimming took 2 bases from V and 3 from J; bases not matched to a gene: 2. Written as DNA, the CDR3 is TGCGCCAGCAGCTTTAGCGGGATAACAGATACGCAGTATTTT. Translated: CASSFSGITDTQYF.

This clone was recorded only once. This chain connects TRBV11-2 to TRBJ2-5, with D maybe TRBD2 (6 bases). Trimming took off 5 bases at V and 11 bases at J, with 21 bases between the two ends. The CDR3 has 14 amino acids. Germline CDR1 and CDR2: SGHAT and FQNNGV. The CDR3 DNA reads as TGTGCCAGCAGCCCCCGCCGTGGAGGGCTTGAGCAGTACTTC. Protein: CASSPRRGGLEQYF.

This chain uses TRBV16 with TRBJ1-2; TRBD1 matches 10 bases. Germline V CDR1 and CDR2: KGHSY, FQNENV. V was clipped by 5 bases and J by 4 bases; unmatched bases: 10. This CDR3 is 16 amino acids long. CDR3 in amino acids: CASSYPGQGFGYGYTF. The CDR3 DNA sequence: TGTGCCAGCAGCTACCCGGGACAGGGGTTTGGCTATGGCTACACCTTC.

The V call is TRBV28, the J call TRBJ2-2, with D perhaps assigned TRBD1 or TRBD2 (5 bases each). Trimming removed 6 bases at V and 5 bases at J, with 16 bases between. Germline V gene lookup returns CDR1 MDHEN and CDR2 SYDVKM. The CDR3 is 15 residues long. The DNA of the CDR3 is TGTGCCAGCAGCTCCGAAGGGACCCTAACCGGGGAGCTGTTTTTT. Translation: CASSSEGTLTGELFF.

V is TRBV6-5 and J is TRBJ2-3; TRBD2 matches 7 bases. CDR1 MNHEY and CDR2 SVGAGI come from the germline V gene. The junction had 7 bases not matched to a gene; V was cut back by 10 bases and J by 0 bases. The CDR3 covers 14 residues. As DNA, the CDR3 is TGTGCCACGAGGCGGGGGACTAGCACAGATACGCAGTATTTT. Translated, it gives CATRRGTSTDTQYF.

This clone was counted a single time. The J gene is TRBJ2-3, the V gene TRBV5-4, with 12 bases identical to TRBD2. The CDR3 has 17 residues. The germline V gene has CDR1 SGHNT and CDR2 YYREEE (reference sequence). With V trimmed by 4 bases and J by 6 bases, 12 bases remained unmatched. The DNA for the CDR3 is TGTGCCAGCAGCCTGGGGTCTAGCGGGGGGGCCAGGGATACGCAGTATTTT. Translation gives CASSLGSSGGARDTQYF. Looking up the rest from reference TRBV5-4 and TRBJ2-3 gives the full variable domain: ETGVTQSPTHLIKTRGQQVTLRCSSQSGHNTVSWYQQALGQGPQFIFQYYREEENGRGNFPPRFSGLQFPNYSSELNVNALELDDSALYLCASSLGSSGGARDTQYFGPGTRLTVL.

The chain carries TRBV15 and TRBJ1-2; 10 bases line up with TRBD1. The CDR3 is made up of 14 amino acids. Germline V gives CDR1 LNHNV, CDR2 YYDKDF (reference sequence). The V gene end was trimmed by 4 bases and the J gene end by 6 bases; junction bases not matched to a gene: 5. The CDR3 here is CATSTTGGADGYTF. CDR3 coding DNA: TGTGCCACCAGCACGACAGGGGGCGCCGATGGCTACACCTTC.

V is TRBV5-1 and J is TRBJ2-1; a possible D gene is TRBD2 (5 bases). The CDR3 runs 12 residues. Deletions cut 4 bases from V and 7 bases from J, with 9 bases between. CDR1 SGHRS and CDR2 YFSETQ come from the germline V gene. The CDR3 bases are TGCGCCAGCAGCAAACTAGGGAATGAGCAGTTCTTC. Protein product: CASSKLGNEQFF. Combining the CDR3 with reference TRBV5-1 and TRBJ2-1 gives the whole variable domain KAGVTQTPRYLIKTRGQQVTLSCSPISGHRSVSWYQQTPGQGLQFLFEYFSETQRNKGNFPGRFSGRQFSNSRSEMNVSTLELGDSALYLCASSKLGNEQFFGPGTRLTVL.

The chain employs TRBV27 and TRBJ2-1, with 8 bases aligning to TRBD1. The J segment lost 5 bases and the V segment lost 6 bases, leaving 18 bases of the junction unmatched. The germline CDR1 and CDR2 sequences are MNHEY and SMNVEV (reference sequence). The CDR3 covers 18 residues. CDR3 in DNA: TGTGCCAGCAGCCTTGTCCCGCCCCGGGACAGGTTGGACAATGAGCAGTTCTTC. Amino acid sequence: CASSLVPPRDRLDNEQFF.